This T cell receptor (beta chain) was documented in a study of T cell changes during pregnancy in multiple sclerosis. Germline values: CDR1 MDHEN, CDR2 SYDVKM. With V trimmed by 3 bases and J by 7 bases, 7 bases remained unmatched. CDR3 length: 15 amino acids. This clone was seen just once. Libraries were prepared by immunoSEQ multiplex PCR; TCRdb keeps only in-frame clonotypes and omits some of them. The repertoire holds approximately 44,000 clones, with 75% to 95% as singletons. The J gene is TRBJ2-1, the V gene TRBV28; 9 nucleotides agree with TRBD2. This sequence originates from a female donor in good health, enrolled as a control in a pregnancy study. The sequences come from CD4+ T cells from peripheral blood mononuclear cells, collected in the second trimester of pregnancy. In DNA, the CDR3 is TGTGCCAGCAGTTTGAGGGCTAGCGGGGCTAATGAGCAGTTCTTC. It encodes CASSLRASGANEQFF.